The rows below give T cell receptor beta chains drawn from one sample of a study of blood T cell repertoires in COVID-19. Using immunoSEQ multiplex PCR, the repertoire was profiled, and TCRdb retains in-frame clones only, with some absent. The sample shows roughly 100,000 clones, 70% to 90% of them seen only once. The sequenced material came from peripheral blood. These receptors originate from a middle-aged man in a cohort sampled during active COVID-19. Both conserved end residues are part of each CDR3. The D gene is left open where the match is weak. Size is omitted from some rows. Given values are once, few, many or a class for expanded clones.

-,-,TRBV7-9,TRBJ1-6,TGTGCCAGCAGCCTAATGGCAGGTTCACCCCTCCACTTT,CASSLMAGSPLHF
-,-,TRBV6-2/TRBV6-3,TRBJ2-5,TGTGCCAGCACCCCAACGCACAAGGGGATCGAGACCCAGTACTTC,CASTPTHKGIETQYF
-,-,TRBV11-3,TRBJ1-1,TGTGCCAGCAGCCGAGGGAACACTGAAGCTTTCTTT,CASSRGNTEAFF
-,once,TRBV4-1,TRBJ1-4,TGCGCCAGCAGCCAAGTGGTGAGGGAAGCTAATGAAAAACTGTTTTTT,CASSQVVREANEKLFF
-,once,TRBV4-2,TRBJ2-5,TGTGCCAGCAGCTCTCCCTCCTCCGAGACCCAGTACTTC,CASSSPSSETQYF
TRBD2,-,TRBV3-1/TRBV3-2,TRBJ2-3,TGTGCCAGCAGCCAACGGGGACTAGCGGGGGCGGATACGCAGTATTTT,CASSQRGLAGADTQYF
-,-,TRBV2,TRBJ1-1,TGTGCCAGCAGTGCAGCTCTGGGCCGCGGGACCAGAGCTTTCTTT,CASSAALGRGTRAFF
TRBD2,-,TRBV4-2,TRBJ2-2,TGTGCCAGCAGCCCGTTAGCGGGGGGGACCGGGGAGCTGTTTTTT,CASSPLAGGTGELFF
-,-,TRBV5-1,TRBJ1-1,TGCGCCAGCAGCTTGGGTCAGGGGTCGGACACTGAAGCTTTCTTT,CASSLGQGSDTEAFF
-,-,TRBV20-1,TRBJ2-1,TGCAGTGCTAGAAGCACAGGGAGGCAGTTCTTC,CSARSTGRQFF
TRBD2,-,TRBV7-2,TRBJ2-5,TGTGCCAGCAGCTTAAGGACAAGGGGCGGGGGGGCCCAAGAGACCCAGTACTTC,CASSLRTRGGGAQETQYF
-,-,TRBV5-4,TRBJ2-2,TGTGCCAGCAGCTTGTGGGGGCGGGAGCTGTTTTTT,CASSLWGRELFF
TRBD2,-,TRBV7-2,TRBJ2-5,TGTGCCAGCAGCTTAGTGGGGGGGACGGGAGAGACCCAGTACTTC,CASSLVGGTGETQYF
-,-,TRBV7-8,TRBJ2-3,TGTGCCAGCAGCTTAGGGGGACTGGGGAGAGATACGCAGTATTTT,CASSLGGLGRDTQYF
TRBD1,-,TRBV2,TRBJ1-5,TGTGCCAGCAGCGAGACAGGGCTAGCTCAGCCCCAGCATTTT,CASSETGLAQPQHF
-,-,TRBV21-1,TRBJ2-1,TGTGCCAGCAGCAAAGCGGGCCCCCCAGGGCGCAATGAGCAGTTCTTC,CASSKAGPPGRNEQFF